This entry lists 16 T cell receptor beta chains sequenced from one sample in a study of T cell responses to AZD1222 COVID-19 vaccine. Repertoires were generated with immunoSEQ multiplex PCR, while TCRdb's copy carries only in-frame clones and drops some. The data hold about 200,000 clones, with approximately 94% observed a single time. The sample was peripheral blood, taken on day 0 of MenACWY control vaccination. The receptors were gathered from an adult in good health.

The rearrangement links TRBV7-8 to TRBJ1-5; TRBD1 is a possible D gene (5 bases). V was trimmed by 5 bases and J by 1 base, leaving 15 bases between them. Germline loops: CDR1 SGHVS, CDR2 FQNEAQ. This CDR3 is 16 amino acids long. The CDR3 loop is CASSPEGITSNQPQHF. DNA for the CDR3: TGTGCCAGCAGCCCTGAGGGGATTACCAGCAATCAGCCCCAGCATTTT.

The rearrangement links TRBV19 to TRBJ2-3, with D perhaps assigned TRBD1 or TRBD2 (5 bases each). The CDR3 runs to 13 residues. Germline V CDR1 and CDR2: LNHDA, SQIVND (reference sequence). Trimming took off 9 bases at V and 2 bases at J, with 12 bases between the two ends. The CDR3 nucleotides read TGTGCCAGCAGGCTGGGGACCACAGATACGCAGTATTTT. Translated, it gives CASRLGTTDTQYF.

The rearrangement joins TRBV3-1 (or the pseudogene TRBV3-2) to TRBJ1-5; D remains unclear. The CDR3 contains 13 residues. From germline, CDR1 is LGHDT and CDR2 YNNKEL (reference sequence). Trimming removed 4 bases at V and 9 bases at J, with 13 bases between. CDR3 DNA sequence: TGTGCCAGCAGCCGGGAGGGTGTCCGGCCCCAGCATTTT. Amino acid sequence: CASSREGVRPQHF.

This clone was detected many times. This chain connects TRBV5-1 to TRBJ1-2; 8 bases line up with TRBD1. CDR1 is SGHRS and CDR2 is YFSETQ in the germline V gene. V lost 5 bases to trimming and J lost 7 bases; unmatched junction nucleotides: 10. CDR3 length: 14 amino acids. The CDR3 loop is CASSSLDRVSGYTF. CDR3 DNA: TGCGCCAGCAGTTCCTTGGACAGGGTATCTGGCTACACCTTC.

The chain employs TRBV5-5 and TRBJ2-7; unclear D gene. Trimming took off 4 bases at V and 5 bases at J, with 13 bases between the two ends. CDR1 is SGHKS, CDR2 YYEKEE, per germline (reference sequence). This CDR3 has 13 amino acids. The CDR3 DNA follows: TGTGCCAGCAGCCCGTCGATAGGTAACGAGCAGTACTTC. Its protein is CASSPSIGNEQYF.

This chain joins TRBV12-3 or TRBV12-4 and TRBJ2-3; D not certain. The CDR3 runs to 11 residues. V dropped 3 bases and J dropped 7 bases, with 5 bases sitting between them. The CDR3 sequence: CASSLAYTQYF. CDR3 sequence (DNA): TGTGCCAGCAGTTTGGCGTATACGCAGTATTTT.

The chain employs TRBV2 and TRBJ1-2, with 7 nucleotides matching TRBD1. The germline gives CDR1 SNHLY, CDR2 FYNNEI. Trimming took 3 bases from V and 8 from J; bases not matched to a gene: 6. This CDR3 spans 13 amino acids. The CDR3 here is CASSETGLRGYTF. For the CDR3, the DNA is TGTGCCAGCAGTGAGACAGGGTTAAGGGGCTACACCTTC.

The V and J genes are TRBV4-1 and TRBJ2-2, with 7 positions matching TRBD1. V dropped 4 bases and J dropped 4; count of bases not matched to a gene: 12. The CDR3 consists of 17 residues. Germline V gene lookup returns CDR1 MGHRA and CDR2 YSYEKL. The CDR3 sequence is CASSRQDLTGSTGELFF. The CDR3 DNA reads as TGCGCCAGCAGCCGCCAAGATTTGACAGGGAGCACCGGGGAGCTGTTTTTT.

Comments on this clone: Other DNA sequences in the sample encode the same CDR3. This chain connects TRBV5-1 to TRBJ1-2; D call uncertain. V lost 0 bases and J 3 bases, leaving 6 bases between the germline ends. Germline values: CDR1 SGHRS, CDR2 YFSETQ. This CDR3 is 13 amino acids long. CDR3 protein: CASSLGGDYGYTF. The CDR3 nucleotides are TGCGCCAGCAGCTTGGGCGGGGACTATGGCTACACCTTC.

The gene calls are TRBV30 and TRBJ2-7, with D unclear. V was pared by 2 bases and J by 3 bases, with 8 bases between. The CDR3 spans 12 residues. Germline CDR1 is GTSNPN and CDR2 is SVGIG (reference sequence). The chain's CDR3 is CAWSRVGYEQYF. For the CDR3, the DNA is TGTGCCTGGAGTAGGGTGGGCTACGAGCAGTACTTC.

The CDR3 region has the DNA TGCAGCGTATTGGGACTAGCGGAAATCAATGAGCAGTTCTTC. Translated, it gives CSVLGLAEINEQFF. The J gene is TRBJ2-1, the V gene TRBV29-1, with 11 bases fitting TRBD2. The CDR3 has 14 amino acids. V was clipped by 6 bases and J by 6 bases; unmatched bases: 7. Germline loops: CDR1 SQVTM, CDR2 ANQGSEA.

This rearrangement joins TRBV11-2 to TRBJ2-7, with TRBD1 matching over 9 bases. The germline CDR1 and CDR2 sequences are SGHAT and FQNNGV. The CDR3 sequence is 15 residues long. J lost 3 bases, V lost 1 base, and 4 bases had no gene match. CDR3 in amino acids: CASSLGTGGFYEQYF. Written as DNA, the CDR3 is TGTGCCAGCAGCTTAGGAACAGGGGGCTTCTACGAGCAGTACTTC.

J is TRBJ1-1 and V is TRBV11-2; 7 bases are a match to TRBD1. Germline V CDR1 and CDR2: SGHAT, FQNNGV. V was clipped by 2 bases and J by 1 base; unmatched bases: 1. The CDR3 loop spans 14 amino acids. CDR3 region: CASSLRGPNTEAFF. Written as DNA, the CDR3 is TGTGCCAGCAGCTTAAGGGGGCCGAACACTGAAGCTTTCTTT.

V is TRBV5-1 and J is TRBJ1-1, with D unclear. This CDR3 region has 15 residues. Germline V gene lookup returns CDR1 SGHRS and CDR2 YFSETQ. V lost 0 bases and J 4 bases, leaving 13 bases between the germline ends. Here the CDR3 DNA reads TGCGCCAGCAGCTTGGATGGGGATAGGAGCACTGAAGCTTTCTTT. Translation: CASSLDGDRSTEAFF.

This chain connects TRBV11-2 to TRBJ1-3, with D hard to call. V lost 1 base and J 4 bases, leaving 8 bases between the germline ends. The CDR3 is 14 amino acids. In germline, CDR1 is SGHAT, CDR2 FQNNGV. CDR3 amino acids: CASSLAAPGNTIYF. The CDR3, as DNA: TGTGCCAGCAGCTTAGCGGCCCCCGGAAACACCATATATTTT.

The chain recombines TRBV6-5 with TRBJ2-5, with D possibly TRBD1 on 6 matching bases. CDR1 is MNHEY and CDR2 is SVGAGI in the germline V gene. There are 16 residues in the CDR3. Trimming took 0 bases from V and 1 from J, leaving 12 bases between them. The CDR3 coding sequence is TGTGCCAGCAGTTACTCGACGGGCAGGGGCCAAGAGACCCAGTACTTC. Translation: CASSYSTGRGQETQYF.